Below, 27 T cell receptor beta chains from the same sample are listed, as sequenced in a study of shared clonotypes between healthy human individuals. Libraries were prepared by immunoSEQ multiplex PCR; TCRdb keeps only in-frame clonotypes and omits some of them. The sample has hundreds of thousands of clones; around 72% are singletons. The sequenced material came from memory CD4+ T cells sorted from blood. Subset: CD45RA-negative fraction. The receptors here all came from a woman aged 25 to 39 in good health.

V gene TRBV10-3 combines with J gene TRBJ2-1, with a weak D call TRBD2 (6 bases). V was pared by 10 bases and J by 7 bases, with 14 bases between. The CDR3 covers 12 residues. Germline CDR1 reads ENHRY; CDR2 reads SYGVKD. The CDR3 is CATAREINEQFF. The CDR3 DNA follows: TGTGCCACCGCCCGGGAGATAAATGAGCAGTTCTTC.

This clone was seen a few times. The chain joins TRBV6-1 to TRBJ2-6; D gene ambiguous. The CDR3 length is 13 residues. V was clipped by 7 bases and J by 2 bases, with 6 bases between them. Germline lookup yields CDR1 MNHNS and CDR2 SASEGT. Here the CDR3 DNA reads TGTGCCAGCACGCCCACTGGGGCCAACGTCCTGACTTTC. The encoded protein is CASTPTGANVLTF.

This chain joins TRBV20-1 and TRBJ2-7; no firm D call. The germline V gene has CDR1 DFQATT and CDR2 SNEGSKA (reference sequence). V lost 4 bases and J lost 5, with 9 bases in between. The CDR3 contains 11 residues. CDR3 sequence (DNA): TGCAGTGCTAAGGGTGGCCACGAGCAGTACTTC. Translating it yields CSAKGGHEQYF.

The chain uses TRBV5-8 and TRBJ2-7, with TRBD1 matching 7 bases. Germline V gives CDR1 SGHTS, CDR2 YDEGEE. The ends lost 4 bases at V and 3 bases at J; junction bases unmatched: 4. The CDR3 has 13 residues. CDR3 bases: TGTGCCAGCAGCGAGGACAGGAACTACGAGCAGTACTTC. Protein product: CASSEDRNYEQYF.

CDR3 loop: CASSPGQGGMNTEAFF. CDR3 sequence (DNA): TGTGCCAGCAGCCCTGGACAGGGCGGGATGAACACTGAAGCTTTCTTT. The chain couples TRBV11-2 to TRBJ1-1; 8 nucleotides match TRBD1. CDR1 is SGHAT, CDR2 FQNNGV, per germline. The CDR3 loop spans 16 amino acids. V gave up 5 bases and J gave up 0 bases; unmatched junction bases: 8.

This clone came up once. The CDR3 DNA sequence: TGTGCCAGCAGCCAAGATTGGGAGCAGGGCCAGCAGTACTTC. Residues: CASSQDWEQGQQYF. The chain joins TRBV14 to TRBJ2-7; D is perhaps TRBD1 or TRBD2 (5 bases each). V lost 0 bases and J 8 bases, leaving 14 bases between the germline ends. This CDR3 is built from 14 residues. The germline V gene encodes CDR1 SGHDN and CDR2 FVKESK.

This rearrangement joins TRBV30 to TRBJ1-2, with D perhaps TRBD1 (5 bases). The CDR3 consists of 14 residues. The ends were cut back, 1 base at V and 4 bases at J, with 13 bases in the middle. In germline, CDR1 is GTSNPN, CDR2 SVGIG (reference sequence). DNA for the CDR3: TGTGCCTGGAGTGGAGGGACCGGTGGCTATGGCTACACCTTC. Protein sequence: CAWSGGTGGYGYTF.

In this sample, this clone turned up many times. At the DNA level, this CDR3 is encoded by other sequences in the same sample as well. The chain couples TRBV5-1 to TRBJ2-1; no clear D gene. V lost 0 bases and J lost 0, with 7 bases in between. This CDR3 has 15 amino acids. Germline V lookup: CDR1 SGHRS, CDR2 YFSETQ. The CDR3 DNA is TGCGCCAGCAGCTTGGCCACGAGCTCCTACAATGAGCAGTTCTTC. Protein: CASSLATSSYNEQFF. The whole variable domain, remainder taken from reference TRBV5-1 and TRBJ2-1, is KAGVTQTPRYLIKTRGQQVTLSCSPISGHRSVSWYQQTPGQGLQFLFEYFSETQRNKGNFPGRFSGRQFSNSRSEMNVSTLELGDSALYLCASSLATSSYNEQFFGPGTRLTVL.

As to this clone: In the same sample, other DNA sequences code for this CDR3. The chain has TRBV19 and TRBJ2-5, with TRBD1 matching 9 bases. J gave up 5 bases and V 6 bases, and 13 bases lay outside the gene matches. CDR1 is LNHDA and CDR2 is SQIVND in the germline V gene (reference sequence). The CDR3 is 16 amino acids. This CDR3 is CASSSRTGEVLETQYF. CDR3 bases: TGTGCCAGTAGCTCCCGGACAGGGGAGGTTTTGGAGACCCAGTACTTC.

The rearrangement uses TRBV23-1 and TRBJ1-1, with 8 positions matching TRBD1. TRBV23-1 is sorted into the ORF group, with uncertain function. The CDR3 is 16 residues long. J lost 3 bases, V lost 4 bases, and 10 bases had no gene match. The CDR3 DNA is TGCGCCAGCAGTCGAATATCTCGACAGGGGTACACTGAAGCTTTCTTT. Translation: CASSRISRQGYTEAFF.

The chain carries TRBV19 and TRBJ1-5; weak D call: TRBD1 (6 bases). With 3 bases removed from V and 2 bases from J, the gap between germline ends came to 14 bases. Germline lookup yields CDR1 LNHDA and CDR2 SQIVND (reference sequence). The CDR3 has 16 residues. CDR3 DNA sequence: TGTGCCAGTAGTATTCTATCAGGGGTCGGCAATCAGCCCCAGCATTTT. Translating it yields CASSILSGVGNQPQHF.

This clone occurred once. The chain is built from TRBV9 and TRBJ1-1; D remains unclear. The CDR3 sequence is 14 residues long. Germline lookup yields CDR1 SGDLS and CDR2 YYNGEE. Trimming cost V 1 base and J 7 bases, with 14 bases left between them. For the CDR3, the DNA is TGTGCCAGCAGCGTATCGTGGGGTACGGGTGAAGCTTTCTTT. It is translated as CASSVSWGTGEAFF. The variable domain in full, with the rest retrieved from reference TRBV9 and TRBJ1-1, is DSGVTQTPKHLITATGQRVTLRCSPRSGDLSVYWYQQSLDQGLQFLIQYYNGEERAKGNILERFSAQQFPDLHSELNLSSLELGDSALYFCASSVSWGTGEAFFGQGTRLTVV.

The rearrangement uses TRBV6-1 and TRBJ1-1; D is possibly TRBD1 (6 bases). From germline, CDR1 is MNHNS and CDR2 SASEGT. The CDR3 totals 15 residues. V was shortened by 7 bases and J by 4 bases, with 19 bases between the two germline ends. The CDR3, as DNA: TGTGCCAGCACCCTAACAGGTAAAGGGGGCACTGAAGCTTTCTTT. Protein: CASTLTGKGGTEAFF.

This chain joins TRBV6-1 and TRBJ2-2; no definite D call. The CDR3 covers 13 residues. CDR1 is MNHNS and CDR2 is SASEGT in the germline V gene. Trimming stripped 9 bases from V and 1 base from J, with 9 bases between. The chain's CDR3 is CASLKGNTGELFF. CDR3 DNA sequence: TGTGCCAGTCTGAAAGGGAACACCGGGGAGCTGTTTTTT.

The chain employs TRBV29-1 and TRBJ2-5; D not resolved. Deletions cut 7 bases from V and 0 bases from J, with 9 bases between. Looked up from germline, CDR1 is SQVTM and CDR2 is ANQGSEA. CDR3 length: 12 amino acids. CDR3 sequence (DNA): TGCAGCGGAGTTATCAACCAAGAGACCCAGTACTTC. Translation: CSGVINQETQYF.

This chain connects TRBV7-3 to TRBJ2-7, with 8 bases identical to TRBD1. The V gene's germline CDR1 is SGHTA and CDR2 FQGTGA. V gave up 4 bases and J gave up 5 bases; unmatched junction bases: 4. The CDR3 spans 13 residues. The chain's CDR3 is CASSSMTGDEQYF. In nucleotides, the CDR3 is TGTGCCAGCAGCTCCATGACAGGGGACGAGCAGTACTTC.

The chain links TRBV6-5 to TRBJ1-1, with 7 nucleotides matching TRBD1. CDR3 length equals 16 residues. Trimming cost V 2 bases and J 6 bases; bases outside gene matches: 12. Germline CDR1 and CDR2: MNHEY and SVGAGI. CDR3: CASSYRRGRQGAEAFF. The CDR3 DNA follows: TGTGCCAGCAGTTACAGGAGAGGTAGACAGGGAGCTGAAGCTTTCTTT.

In this sample, this clone turned up a few times. The chain links TRBV28 to TRBJ1-5; TRBD1 matches at 8 bases. The CDR3 is made up of 16 amino acids. Germline assignment: CDR1 MDHEN and CDR2 SYDVKM. With 3 bases clipped from V and 10 bases from J, the junction kept 14 bases outside the gene matches. The CDR3 is CASSFGRPTGGGPQHF. The CDR3 DNA reads as TGTGCCAGCAGTTTCGGGAGGCCTACAGGGGGTGGTCCCCAGCATTTT.

The V gene is TRBV4-1, the J gene TRBJ2-7; 9 bases are shared with TRBD1. The V and J ends lost 0 bases and 4 bases, in that order; junction bases with no gene match: 4. From germline, CDR1 is MGHRA and CDR2 YSYEKL. The CDR3 is 15 amino acids. CDR3 sequence: CASSQDRTGVYEQYF. The CDR3 DNA follows: TGCGCCAGCAGCCAAGACCGGACAGGGGTGTACGAGCAGTACTTC.

V usage is TRBV5-6 and J usage is TRBJ1-4, with 9 bases that match TRBD1. This CDR3 has 16 residues. J gave up 4 bases and V 2 bases, and 6 bases lay outside the gene matches. Germline loops: CDR1 SGHDT, CDR2 YYEEEE. CDR3 coding DNA: TGTGCCAGCAGCTTACAGGGGGCGCAGCGTAATGAAAAACTGTTTTTT. Its protein is CASSLQGAQRNEKLFF.

A few counts support this clone. CDR3 DNA sequence: TGTGCCAGCAGCTTAGCGCAGACGGGAACAGATACGCAGTATTTT. Translated, it gives CASSLAQTGTDTQYF. This chain joins TRBV7-6 and TRBJ2-3; maybe TRBD2 (5 bases). V was pared by 0 bases and J by 3 bases, with 10 bases between. The germline V gene has CDR1 SGHVS and CDR2 FNYEAQ. The CDR3 sequence is 15 residues long.

This rearrangement joins TRBV5-6 to TRBJ2-3; tentative D call: TRBD1 (6 bases). From germline, CDR1 is SGHDT and CDR2 YYEEEE. The CDR3 runs to 17 residues. With 3 bases removed from V and 2 bases from J, the gap between germline ends came to 19 bases. DNA of the CDR3: TGTGCCAGCAGCTCTTCCGGGACACTCGAGTACACAGATACGCAGTATTTT. Translated, it gives CASSSSGTLEYTDTQYF. The full variable domain, completed using reference TRBV5-6 and TRBJ2-3, is DAGVTQSPTHLIKTRGQQVTLRCSPKSGHDTVSWYQQALGQGPQFIFQYYEEEERQRGNFPDRFSGHQFPNYSSELNVNALLLGDSALYLCASSSSGTLEYTDTQYFGPGTRLTVL.

Ten or more counts support this clone. The chain employs TRBV4-2 and TRBJ1-3; a possible D gene is TRBD1 (5 bases). Germline-derived CDR1 and CDR2 are LGHNA and YNFKEQ. The V gene lost 1 base and the J gene lost 7 bases, with 11 bases spanning the gap. This CDR3 has 14 amino acids. CDR3 sequence: CASSQVGGTNTIYF. The CDR3 coding sequence is TGTGCCAGCAGCCAAGTGGGGGGTACCAACACCATATATTTT.

This clone was detected a few times. The chain combines TRBV19 with TRBJ2-1; tentatively, D is TRBD1 (5 bases). V was pared by 6 bases and J by 5 bases, with 17 bases between. Germline-derived CDR1 and CDR2 are LNHDA and SQIVND (reference sequence). The CDR3 totals 15 residues. The CDR3 loop reads CASSPFAGAHNEQFF. In DNA, the CDR3 is TGTGCCAGTAGCCCTTTTGCTGGGGCCCACAATGAGCAGTTCTTC.

The V gene is TRBV6-1, the J gene TRBJ2-1; D is uncertain. The CDR3 consists of 17 residues. Germline V gene lookup returns CDR1 MNHNS and CDR2 SASEGT. Between the trimmed V and J ends, which lost 4 bases and 0 bases, there was a span of 16 bases. CDR3 nucleotides: TGTGCCAGCAGTGGACGCAGTGCCCACAGCTCCTACAATGAGCAGTTCTTC. Protein product: CASSGRSAHSSYNEQFF.

This rearrangement joins TRBV21-1 to TRBJ1-2; no check of the table's D call, TRBD1, against the DNA was made. TRBV21-1 is noted as a pseudogene. CDR3 length: 14 residues. CDR3 loop: CARTLPTGDDGYTF. In DNA form, the CDR3 reads TGTGCCAGGACCCTCCCGACAGGTGACGATGGCTACACCTTC.

This chain joins TRBV11-1 and TRBJ2-1, with D possibly being TRBD2 (5 bases). Trimming stripped 6 bases from V and 3 bases from J, with 12 bases between. CDR1 is SGHAT, CDR2 FQDESV, per germline (reference sequence). The CDR3 extends over 14 amino acids. The CDR3 protein is CASRGGLIYNEQFF. The CDR3 coding sequence is TGTGCCAGCAGGGGTGGACTTATCTACAATGAGCAGTTCTTC.